What follows are 10 T cell receptor beta chains derived from one specimen sequenced in a study of cytomegalovirus exposure and HLA in healthy donors. TCRdb's copy holds only in-frame clones and misses some; the assay was immunoSEQ multiplex PCR. The sample holds fewer than 200,000 clones; roughly nine tenths are singletons and the top ten take 3% to 3.5%. The sample was PBMCs. Source of these receptors: a young woman in good health and CMV-seropositive.

This rearrangement joins TRBV7-8 to TRBJ2-1, with 16 nucleotides matching TRBD2. The CDR3 extends over 16 amino acids. The germline CDR1 and CDR2 sequences are SGHVS and FQNEAQ. Losses at the gene ends were 3 bases for V and 6 bases for J; bases not matched to a gene: 2. The CDR3 region is CASSLGLAGGANEQFF. Written as DNA, the CDR3 is TGTGCCAGCAGCTTGGGACTAGCGGGGGGGGCCAATGAGCAGTTCTTC.

The V gene is TRBV10-1, the J gene TRBJ1-5; 10 bases are a match to TRBD1. The length of the CDR3 is 19 residues. V lost 6 bases, J lost 0 bases, and 14 bases stayed unmatched. CDR1 and CDR2 (germline): WNHNN, SYGVQD (reference sequence). CDR3 in DNA: TGCGCCAGCAGCCCCGTTGACAGGGGGCCCGTCTATAGCAATCAGCCCCAGCATTTT. Translated, it gives CASSPVDRGPVYSNQPQHF.

The gene calls are TRBV4-3 and TRBJ2-5; 7 positions agree with TRBD2. After removal of 0 bases from V and 5 bases from J, the junction contained 9 bases not matched to a gene. Germline CDR1 and CDR2: LGHNA and YSLEER. The CDR3 runs 16 residues. CDR3 sequence (DNA): TGCGCCAGCAGCCAAGATCTCGCGGGAGTGACGGAGACCCAGTACTTC. Translated: CASSQDLAGVTETQYF.

V and J are TRBV9 and TRBJ2-1, with TRBD2 matching over 7 bases. V lost 5 bases and J lost 7; bases outside the gene matches: 15. The CDR3 has 16 amino acids. Looked up from germline, CDR1 is SGDLS and CDR2 is YYNGEE. The CDR3 DNA reads as TGTGCCAGCAGTCCTTCCCCCGGGGAGGGGTGGAATGAGCAGTTCTTC. Translation gives CASSPSPGEGWNEQFF.

The gene calls are TRBV11-1 and TRBJ2-7, with TRBD1 identical over 8 bases. Germline trimming cut 1 base from V and 4 bases from J; bases unmatched to any gene: 12. Germline assignment: CDR1 SGHAT and CDR2 FQDESV (reference sequence). This CDR3 is built from 17 residues. The DNA of the CDR3 is TGTGCCAGCAGCTTAGGACCTTGGACAGGGAACAGATACGAGCAGTACTTC. Its protein is CASSLGPWTGNRYEQYF.

The V gene is TRBV7-9, the J gene TRBJ2-1, with a possible D match to TRBD2 (5 bases). The CDR3 contains 13 residues. Germline CDR1 and CDR2: SEHNR and FQNEAQ (reference sequence). V lost 2 bases and J 9 bases, leaving 11 bases between the germline ends. The CDR3: CASSLSVEGEQFF. In DNA, the CDR3 is TGTGCCAGCAGCTTAAGCGTCGAGGGTGAGCAGTTCTTC.

This CDR3 is CASSTNRDSFAYEQYF. DNA of the CDR3: TGTGCCAGCTCTACCAATAGGGACAGCTTTGCCTACGAGCAGTACTTC. The chain employs TRBV18 and TRBJ2-7; 7 bases fit TRBD1. This CDR3 is built from 16 residues. J was trimmed by 2 bases and V by 6 bases; bases with no gene match: 13. Germline CDR1 and CDR2: KGHSH and LQKENI.

The chain couples TRBV5-1 to TRBJ2-2; 8 bases match TRBD1. Germline lookup yields CDR1 SGHRS and CDR2 YFSETQ. This CDR3 has 16 amino acids. Germline trimming cut 2 bases from V and 5 bases from J; bases unmatched to any gene: 8. The chain's CDR3 is CASSLTTGAVTGELFF. In DNA form, the CDR3 reads TGCGCCAGCAGCTTAACGACAGGGGCCGTAACCGGGGAGCTGTTTTTT.

J is TRBJ2-1 and V is TRBV9, with 7 positions matching TRBD2. This CDR3 is built from 15 residues. V was clipped by 0 bases and J by 9 bases; unmatched bases: 9. CDR1 and CDR2 from the germline V gene are SGDLS and YYNGEE. The CDR3 reads CASSVDPREWGEQFF. Here the CDR3 DNA reads TGTGCCAGCAGCGTAGATCCGCGGGAGTGGGGTGAGCAGTTCTTC.

This chain connects TRBV9 to TRBJ2-3, with 9 positions matching TRBD2. Germline loops: CDR1 SGDLS, CDR2 YYNGEE. Trimming removed 3 bases from V and 6 bases from J; junction bases left unmatched: 2. The CDR3 consists of 13 residues. The CDR3 DNA reads TGTGCCAGCAGCGGCGGGGGGGCCGATACGCAGTATTTT. Translating gives CASSGGGADTQYF.